This TCR beta chain originates from a study of cytomegalovirus exposure and HLA in healthy donors. The V gene's germline CDR1 is SGHNT and CDR2 YYREEE (reference sequence). V was clipped by 0 bases and J by 5 bases, with 9 bases between them. This CDR3 has 13 amino acids. A note on this clone: Its antigen is as yet unknown.

Regarding the study as a whole: TCR beta chains associated with HLA were, in a later analysis, more clonally expanded than equally common others. In a later analysis, across HLA loci, associated TCR counts were highest for DRB1, lowest for HLA-C. Some segments of the V type, notably TRBV6-2 and TRBV6-3, were excluded as indistinguishable. TCR beta V segments were, for the most part, productive about 90% or about 30% of the time in an earlier analysis.

It was with 60 Vbeta and 13 Jbeta primers that the PCR ran. Some clones are missing from TCRdb's copy, which holds only in-frame ones; the method was immunoSEQ multiplex PCR. The sample lists 65,000 to 85,000 clones, 65% to 85% occurring once. Sequencing used PBMCs. This receptor was taken from a woman aged 45-60 years in good health and CMV-seronegative. The V and J genes are TRBV5-4 and TRBJ2-7; TRBD2 might be the D (5 bases). CDR3 region: CASSLGPSNEQYF. The CDR3 nucleotides are TGTGCCAGCAGCTTGGGGCCTAGCAACGAGCAGTACTTC.